Listed below are T cell receptor beta chains from one sample, sequenced in a study of CD8+CD57+ T cells in acquired aplastic anemia. TCRdb passed the reads through MiXCR, listing each CDR3 protein once. Of 150,000 to 200,000 distinct CDR3 sequences listed, roughly 64% are singletons. The source material was sorted CD4+, CD8+, or CD8+CD57+ T cells (not recorded which) from PBMCs. These receptors originate from a human donor with severe aplastic anemia or a healthy control (not recorded which). Both conserved end residues are part of each CDR3. The D gene is left open where the match is weak. Rows may omit the clone size; those that give it use once, few, many or a size class.

TRBV5-1	TRBJ2-7	TRBD1	few	TGCGCCAGCAGTAAAGTCCGGGACAGCGATTCCTACGAGCAGTACTTC	CASSKVRDSDSYEQYF
TRBV6-1	TRBJ1-5	NA	many	TGTGCCAGCAGTGAAGACCCAGGGGATAGCAATCAGCCCCAGCATTTT	CASSEDPGDSNQPQHF
TRBV7-9	TRBJ1-3	NA	once	NA	CASSLGGSDPLHFGNTIYF
TRBV5-8	TRBJ1-3	NA	many	TGTGCCAGCAGCTACGACGGAAACACCATATATTTT	CASSYDGNTIYF
TRBV19	TRBJ1-3	NA	NA	TGTGCCAGTACCACCCCCCAGGGAAACACCATATATTTT	CASTTPQGNTIYF
TRBV7-9	TRBJ2-3	NA	few	TGTGCCAGCAGCCGGGACTTCGCAGATACGCAGTATTTT	CASSRDFADTQYF
TRBV9	TRBJ2-1	TRBD2	NA	TGTGCCAGCAGCCCCCTAGCGGGCCCGATGACTAACAATGAGCAGTTCTTC	CASSPLAGPMTNNEQFF
TRBV7-3	TRBJ2-3	NA	NA	TGTGCCAGCAGCCTGGCCGTGCCTGGGGCAGATACGCGGTATTTT	CASSLAVPGADTRYF
TRBV18	TRBJ1-2	NA	few	TGTGCCAGCTCACCAGAAAGAGATACCCAGGGCTACACCTTC	CASSPERDTQGYTF
TRBV10-3	TRBJ2-7	NA	many	TGTGCCTCCAGACGCGGGTACTCCTACGAGCAGTACTTC	CASRRGYSYEQYF
TRBV7-9	TRBJ2-3	NA	few	TGTGCCAGCAGCCCGCAGTCAGATACGCAGTATTTT	CASSPQSDTQYF
TRBV5-1	TRBJ2-2	TRBD1	NA	TGCGCCAGCAGCAAGGACAGGGGTGGCACCGGGGAGCTGTTTTTT	CASSKDRGGTGELFF
TRBV20-1	TRBJ1-3	NA	NA	TGCAGTGCTAGTCTTGGAAACACCATATATTTT	CSASLGNTIYF
TRBV2	TRBJ2-5	TRBD2	NA	TGTGCCACATCCAGTTGGACTAGCGGGGGAAGGAAGACCCAGTACTTC	CATSSWTSGGRKTQYF
TRBV6-2/TRBV6-3	TRBJ2-1	NA	NA	TGTGCCAGCAGTTACGGACTTATCGGTGAGCAGTTCTTC	CASSYGLIGEQFF
TRBV10-3	TRBJ1-2	TRBD1	NA	TGTGCCATCAGGGCGGGACAGGGGAGTGTAGGAGATGGCTACACCTTC	CAIRAGQGSVGDGYTF
TRBV6-6	TRBJ2-1	NA	NA	TGTGCCAGCAGTCCGGAGTTAGTCCGGCAGTTCTTC	CASSPELVRQFF
TRBV7-2	TRBJ2-5	NA	NA	TGTGCCAGCAGCTTAGTTCCACTTTTGGACAGCACTAAAGAGACCCAGTACTTC	CASSLVPLLDSTKETQYF
TRBV25-1	TRBJ2-7	TRBD1	few	TGTGCCAGCAGTGAACCGACAGGGCACGAGCAGTACTTC	CASSEPTGHEQYF
TRBV12-3/TRBV12-4	TRBJ2-3	NA	NA	TGTGCCAGCAGCTGGGCGGATACGCAGTATTTT	CASSWADTQYF
TRBV10-3	TRBJ2-7	TRBD1	NA	TGTGCCAGCAGGGGGACAGGGACGAACGAGCAGTACTTC	CASRGTGTNEQYF
TRBV7-2	TRBJ2-1	TRBD2	once	TGTGCCAGCAGTCGATGGACTAGCGGGAGTAATGAGCAGTTCTTC	CASSRWTSGSNEQFF
TRBV7-9	TRBJ2-1	TRBD2	NA	TGTGCCAGCAGCTCCGGCGGGGGGGCCTTCAATGAGCAGTTCTTC	CASSSGGGAFNEQFF
TRBV13	TRBJ2-5	NA	many	TGTGCCAGCAGCCCCTGGGCCCAAGAGACCCAGTACTTC	CASSPWAQETQYF
TRBV10-3	TRBJ2-5	TRBD2	NA	TGTGCCATCAGTGAGTCGTTTAGCGGGGGCCAAGAGACCCAGTACTTC	CAISESFSGGQETQYF
TRBV12-3/TRBV12-4	TRBJ2-6	TRBD1	once	TGTGCCAGCAGTTTGGACAGGTACACTGAAGCTTTC	CASSLDRYTEAF
TRBV14	TRBJ2-1	NA	NA	TGTGCCAGCAGGCAAACAGGTTACATCTACAATGAGCAGTTCTTC	CASRQTGYIYNEQFF
TRBV24-1	TRBJ1-5	NA	NA	TGTGCCACCAGTGATAATCCGGGCAATCAGCCCCAGCATTTT	CATSDNPGNQPQHF
TRBV6-5	TRBJ2-5	TRBD2	NA	TGTGCCAGCAGTTACGGGGGAGCGGGGGGCCTCCAAGAGACCCAGTACTTC	CASSYGGAGGLQETQYF
TRBV11-2	TRBJ2-3	NA	many	TGTGCCAGCAGCTTAGCCGTGAGCACAGATACGCAGTATTTT	CASSLAVSTDTQYF
TRBV11-2	TRBJ2-2	NA	many	TGTGCCAGCAGCTTAGCTCGGGGTCCAACCGGGGAGCTGTTTTTT	CASSLARGPTGELFF
TRBV6-6	TRBJ1-2	NA	once	TGTGCCACCACTAACCAGGACCCTAGGGGCTATGGCTACACCTTC	CATTNQDPRGYGYTF
TRBV19	TRBJ2-5	NA	NA	TGTGCCAGTAGTCCCCGGACAGAGCAAGAGACCCAGTACTTC	CASSPRTEQETQYF
TRBV19	TRBJ1-5	NA	few	TGTGGCAGCGGGACGGGGGATAGCAATCAGCCCCAGCATTTT	CGSGTGDSNQPQHF
TRBV25-1	TRBJ2-7	NA	NA	TGTGCCAGCAGTGTATCCCTCGGACGGACCTACGAGCAGTACTTC	CASSVSLGRTYEQYF
TRBV20-1	TRBJ1-1	NA	many	TGCAGTGGGGACTATTTGTCTGAAGCTTTCTTT	CSGDYLSEAFF
TRBV12-3/TRBV12-4	TRBJ1-1	NA	many	TGTGCCAGCAGTTTAGGCAGGAACACTGAAGCTTTCTTT	CASSLGRNTEAFF
TRBV29-1	TRBJ2-2	NA	NA	TGCAGCGGAAGGGCTACGAACACCGGGGAGCTGTTTTTT	CSGRATNTGELFF
TRBV14	TRBJ2-7	NA	few	TGTGCCAGCAGCTTAGGCCTCGGGTCCTACGAGCAGTACTTC	CASSLGLGSYEQYF
TRBV7-8	TRBJ2-3	NA	few	TGTGCCAGCAGCTTCCCAGAGAGCGGCGATAGCACAGATACGCAGTATTTT	CASSFPESGDSTDTQYF